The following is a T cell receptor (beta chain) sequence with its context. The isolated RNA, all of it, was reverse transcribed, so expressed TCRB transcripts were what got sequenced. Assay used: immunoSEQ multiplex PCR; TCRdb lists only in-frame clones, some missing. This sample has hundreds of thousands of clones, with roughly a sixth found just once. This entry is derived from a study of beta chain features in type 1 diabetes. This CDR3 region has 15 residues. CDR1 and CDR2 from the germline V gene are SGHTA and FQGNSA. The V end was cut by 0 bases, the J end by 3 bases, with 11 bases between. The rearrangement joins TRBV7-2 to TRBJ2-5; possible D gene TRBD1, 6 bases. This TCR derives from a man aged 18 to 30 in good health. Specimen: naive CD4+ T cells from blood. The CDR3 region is CASSLAGQGKETQYF. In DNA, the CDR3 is TGTGCCAGCAGCTTAGCAGGGCAGGGGAAAGAGACCCAGTACTTC.